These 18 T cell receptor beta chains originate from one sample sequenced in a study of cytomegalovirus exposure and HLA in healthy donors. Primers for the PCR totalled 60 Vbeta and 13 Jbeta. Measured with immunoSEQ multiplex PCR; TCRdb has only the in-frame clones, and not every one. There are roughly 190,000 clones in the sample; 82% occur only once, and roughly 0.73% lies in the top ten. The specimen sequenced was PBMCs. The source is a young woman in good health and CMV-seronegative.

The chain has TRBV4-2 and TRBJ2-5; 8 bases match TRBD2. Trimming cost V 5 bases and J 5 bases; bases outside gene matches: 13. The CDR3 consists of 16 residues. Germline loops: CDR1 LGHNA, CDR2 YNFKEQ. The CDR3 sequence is CASSIRIGGAGETQYF. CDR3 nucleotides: TGTGCCAGCAGCATTCGAATCGGGGGGGCCGGGGAGACCCAGTACTTC.

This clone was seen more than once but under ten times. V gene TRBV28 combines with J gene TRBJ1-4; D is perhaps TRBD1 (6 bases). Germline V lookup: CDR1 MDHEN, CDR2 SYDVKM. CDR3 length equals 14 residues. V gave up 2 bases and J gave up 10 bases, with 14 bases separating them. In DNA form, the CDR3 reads TGTGCCAGCAGTTTAGGGGGGGCTGAGGGAAAACTGTTTTTT. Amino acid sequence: CASSLGGAEGKLFF.

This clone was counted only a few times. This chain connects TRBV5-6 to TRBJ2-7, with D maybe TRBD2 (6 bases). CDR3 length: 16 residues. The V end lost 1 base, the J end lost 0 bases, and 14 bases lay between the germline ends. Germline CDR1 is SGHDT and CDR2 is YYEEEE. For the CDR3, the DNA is TGTGCCAGCAGCTTGTTTGGGAGACTAGTCTCCTACGAGCAGTACTTC. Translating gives CASSLFGRLVSYEQYF. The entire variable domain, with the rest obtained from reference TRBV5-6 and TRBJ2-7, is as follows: DAGVTQSPTHLIKTRGQQVTLRCSPKSGHDTVSWYQQALGQGPQFIFQYYEEEERQRGNFPDRFSGHQFPNYSSELNVNALLLGDSALYLCASSLFGRLVSYEQYFGPGTRLTVT.

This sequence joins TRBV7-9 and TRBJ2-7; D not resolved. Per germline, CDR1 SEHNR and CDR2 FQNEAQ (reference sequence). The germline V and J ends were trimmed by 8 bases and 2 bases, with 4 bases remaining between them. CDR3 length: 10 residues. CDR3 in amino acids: CASGPYEQYF. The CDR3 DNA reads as TGTGCCAGCGGCCCCTACGAGCAGTACTTC. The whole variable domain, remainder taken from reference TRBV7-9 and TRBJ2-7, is DTGVSQNPRHKITKRGQNVTFRCDPISEHNRLYWYRQTLGQGPEFLTYFQNEAQLEKSRLLSDRFSAERPKGSFSTLEIQRTEQGDSAMYLCASGPYEQYFGPGTRLTVT.

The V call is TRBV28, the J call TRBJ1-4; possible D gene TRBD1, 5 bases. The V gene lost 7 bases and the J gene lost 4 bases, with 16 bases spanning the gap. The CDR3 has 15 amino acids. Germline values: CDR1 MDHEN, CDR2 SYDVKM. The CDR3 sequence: CASTPYGGINEKLFF. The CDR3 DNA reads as TGTGCCAGCACCCCCTACGGGGGGATTAATGAAAAACTGTTTTTT.

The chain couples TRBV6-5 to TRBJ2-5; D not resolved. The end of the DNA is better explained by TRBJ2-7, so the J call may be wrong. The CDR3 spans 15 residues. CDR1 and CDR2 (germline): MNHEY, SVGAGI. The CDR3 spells CASSYGARASYEQYF. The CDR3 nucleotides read TGTGCCAGCAGTTACGGTGCCAGAGCGTCCTACGAGCAGTACTTC.

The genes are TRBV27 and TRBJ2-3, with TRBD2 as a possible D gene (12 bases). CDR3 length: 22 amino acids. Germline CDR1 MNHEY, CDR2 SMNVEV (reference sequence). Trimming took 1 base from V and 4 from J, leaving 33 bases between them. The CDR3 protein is CASSLWPRTGGEGLAGPDTQYF. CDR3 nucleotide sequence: TGTGCCAGCAGTTTATGGCCACGGACAGGGGGCGAAGGACTAGCGGGACCAGATACGCAGTATTTT.

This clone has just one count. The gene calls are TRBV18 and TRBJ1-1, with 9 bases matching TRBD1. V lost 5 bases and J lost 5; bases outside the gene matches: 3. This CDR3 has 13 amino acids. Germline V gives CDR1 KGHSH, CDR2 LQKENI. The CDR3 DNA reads TGTGCCAGCTCAACCGACAGGGGGACTGAAGCTTTCTTT. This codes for CASSTDRGTEAFF.

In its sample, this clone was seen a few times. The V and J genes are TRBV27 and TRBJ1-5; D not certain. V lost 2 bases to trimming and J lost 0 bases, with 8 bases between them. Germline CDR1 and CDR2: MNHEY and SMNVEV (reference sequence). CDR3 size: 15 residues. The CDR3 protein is CASSLNPYSNQPQHF. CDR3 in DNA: TGTGCCAGCAGTTTAAACCCCTATAGCAATCAGCCCCAGCATTTT.

The CDR3 DNA reads TGTGCCACCAGCAGAGTTAGGACAGGGGTTCTCAACGAGCAGTACTTC. Protein product: CATSRVRTGVLNEQYF. This rearrangement joins TRBV15 to TRBJ2-7, with 9 bases lining up with TRBD1. V shed 1 base and J 5 bases; nucleotides not matched to a gene: 9. The CDR3 totals 16 residues. Per germline, CDR1 LNHNV and CDR2 YYDKDF (reference sequence).

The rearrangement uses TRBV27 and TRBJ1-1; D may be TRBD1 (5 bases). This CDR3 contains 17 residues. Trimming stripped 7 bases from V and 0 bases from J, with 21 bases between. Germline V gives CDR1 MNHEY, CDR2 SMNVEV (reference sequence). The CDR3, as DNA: TGTGCCAGCAAACCCCCGCGGACACAACTCATGAACACTGAAGCTTTCTTT. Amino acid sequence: CASKPPRTQLMNTEAFF.

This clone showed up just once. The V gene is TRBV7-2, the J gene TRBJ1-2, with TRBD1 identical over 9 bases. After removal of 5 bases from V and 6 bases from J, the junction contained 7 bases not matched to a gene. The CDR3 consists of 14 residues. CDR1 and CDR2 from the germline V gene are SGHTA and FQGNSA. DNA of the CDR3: TGTGCCAGCAGCGAGGACAGGGGCCAGAATGGCTACACCTTC. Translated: CASSEDRGQNGYTF. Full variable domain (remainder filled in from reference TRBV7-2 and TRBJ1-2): GAGVSQSPSNKVTEKGKDVELRCDPISGHTALYWYRQSLGQGLEFLIYFQGNSAPDKSGLPSDRFSAERTGGSVSTLTIQRTQQEDSAVYLCASSEDRGQNGYTFGSGTRLTVV.

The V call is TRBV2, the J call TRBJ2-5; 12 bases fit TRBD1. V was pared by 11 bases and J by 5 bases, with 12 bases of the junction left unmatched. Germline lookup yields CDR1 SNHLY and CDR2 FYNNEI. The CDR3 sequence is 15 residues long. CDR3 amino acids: CASITGTGGSETQYF. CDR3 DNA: TGTGCCTCAATAACCGGGACAGGGGGCTCTGAGACCCAGTACTTC. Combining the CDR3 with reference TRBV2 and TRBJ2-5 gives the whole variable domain EPEVTQTPSHQVTQMGQEVILRCVPISNHLYFYWYRQILGQKVEFLVSFYNNEISEKSEIFDDQFSVERPDGSNFTLKIRSTKLEDSAMYFCASITGTGGSETQYFGPGTRLLVL.

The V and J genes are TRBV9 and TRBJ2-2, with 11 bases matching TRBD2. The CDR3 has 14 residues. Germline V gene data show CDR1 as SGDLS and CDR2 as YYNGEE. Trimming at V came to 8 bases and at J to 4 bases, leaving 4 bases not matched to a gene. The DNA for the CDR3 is TGTGCCAGTAATAGCGGGAGGGGCACCGGGGAGCTGTTTTTT. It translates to CASNSGRGTGELFF.

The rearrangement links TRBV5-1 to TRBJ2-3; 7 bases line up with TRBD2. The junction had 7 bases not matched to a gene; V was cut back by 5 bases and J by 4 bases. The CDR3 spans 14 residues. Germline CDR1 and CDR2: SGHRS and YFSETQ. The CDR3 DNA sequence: TGCGCCAGCAGTCAGCGGGGTGGGGCAGATACGCAGTATTTT. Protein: CASSQRGGADTQYF.

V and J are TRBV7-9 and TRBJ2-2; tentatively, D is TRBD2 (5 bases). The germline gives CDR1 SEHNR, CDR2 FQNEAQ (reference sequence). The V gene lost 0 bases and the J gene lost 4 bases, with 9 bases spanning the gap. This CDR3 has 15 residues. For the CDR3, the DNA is TGTGCCAGCAGCTTAGCGGGAGCGTTCACCGGGGAGCTGTTTTTT. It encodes CASSLAGAFTGELFF.

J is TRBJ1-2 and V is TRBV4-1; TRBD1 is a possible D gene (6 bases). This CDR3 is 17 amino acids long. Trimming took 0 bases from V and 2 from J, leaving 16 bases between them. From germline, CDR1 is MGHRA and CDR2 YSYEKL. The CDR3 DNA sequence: TGCGCCAGCAGCCAAGAATTTGGGGGCCGATTAAACTATGGCTACACCTTC. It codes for CASSQEFGGRLNYGYTF.

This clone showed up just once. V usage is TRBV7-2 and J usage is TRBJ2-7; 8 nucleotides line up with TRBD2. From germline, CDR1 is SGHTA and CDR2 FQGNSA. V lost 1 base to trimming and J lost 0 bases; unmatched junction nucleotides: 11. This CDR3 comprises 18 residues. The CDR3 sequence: CASSLVVRGGTSSYEQYF. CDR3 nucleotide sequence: TGTGCCAGCAGCTTAGTAGTGAGGGGCGGGACTAGCTCCTACGAGCAGTACTTC.